This T cell receptor beta chain comes out of a study of blood T cell repertoires in COVID-19. Background on the study: T cells, B-cell-depleted T cells, or PBMCs supplied cDNA or gDNA.

The CDR3 spans 20 residues. V gave up 2 bases and J gave up 0 bases; unmatched junction bases: 9. The germline V gene has CDR1 LGHNA and CDR2 YNFKEQ. Some clones are missing from TCRdb's copy, which holds only in-frame ones; the method was immunoSEQ multiplex PCR. Among roughly 240,000 clones, around nine tenths were seen once, and the ten largest hold around 1.5%. What was sequenced was peripheral blood. This TCR was sampled from a woman aged 55-75 years who had recovered from COVID-19. The chain employs TRBV4-2 and TRBJ2-4, with 14 bases fitting TRBD2. The CDR3 here is CASSQTGLAGGPLAKNIQYF. CDR3 nucleotides: TGTGCCAGCAGCCAAACCGGACTAGCGGGGGGTCCCCTAGCCAAAAACATTCAGTACTTC.